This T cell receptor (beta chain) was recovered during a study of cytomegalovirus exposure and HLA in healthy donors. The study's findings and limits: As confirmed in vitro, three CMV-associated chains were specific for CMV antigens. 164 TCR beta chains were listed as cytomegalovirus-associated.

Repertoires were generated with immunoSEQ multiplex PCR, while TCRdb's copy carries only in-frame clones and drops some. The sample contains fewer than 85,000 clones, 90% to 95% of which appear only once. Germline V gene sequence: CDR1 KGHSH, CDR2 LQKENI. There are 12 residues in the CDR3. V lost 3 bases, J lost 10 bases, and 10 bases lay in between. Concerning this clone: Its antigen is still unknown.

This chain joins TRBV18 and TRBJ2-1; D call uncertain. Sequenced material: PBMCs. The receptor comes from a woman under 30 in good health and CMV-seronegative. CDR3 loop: CASSPSPREQFF. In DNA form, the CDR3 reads TGTGCCAGCTCACCCTCGCCCAGGGAGCAGTTCTTC.